This T cell receptor beta chain is from a study of blood T cell repertoires in COVID-19. Background on the study: PBMCs, B-cell-depleted T cells, or T cells were the source of the cDNA or gDNA that made up the material.

Here immunoSEQ multiplex PCR was the method, and the copy in TCRdb shows in-frame clones only, minus some. This table holds around 120,000 clones, approximately 87% found once. The receptor was derived from a woman aged 70-85 years with acute or convalescent COVID-19. Source material: peripheral blood.

The CDR3 bases are TGTGCCACCTGGGAAGGGGGCTCTGGAAACACCATATATTTT. As protein: CATWEGGSGNTIYF. J is TRBJ1-3 and V is TRBV10-3, with a weak D call TRBD1 (6 bases). CDR1 and CDR2 from the germline V gene are ENHRY and SYGVKD. V was pared by 10 bases and J by 0 bases, with 13 bases between. This CDR3 is 14 amino acids long.